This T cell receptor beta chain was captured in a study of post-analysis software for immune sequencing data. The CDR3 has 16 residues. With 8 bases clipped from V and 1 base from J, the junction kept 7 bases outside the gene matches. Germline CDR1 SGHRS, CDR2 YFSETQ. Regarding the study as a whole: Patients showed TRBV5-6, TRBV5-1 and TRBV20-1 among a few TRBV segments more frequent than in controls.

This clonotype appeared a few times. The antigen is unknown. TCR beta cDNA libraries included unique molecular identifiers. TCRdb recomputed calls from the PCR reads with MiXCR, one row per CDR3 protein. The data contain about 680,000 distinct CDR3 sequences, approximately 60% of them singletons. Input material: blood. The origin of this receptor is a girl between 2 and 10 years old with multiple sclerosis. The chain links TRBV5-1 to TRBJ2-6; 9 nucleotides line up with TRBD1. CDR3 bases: TGCGCCAGTTCGGGACAGGGCGTATCTGGGGCCAACGTCCTGACTTTC. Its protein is CASSGQGVSGANVLTF. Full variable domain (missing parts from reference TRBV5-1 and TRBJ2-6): KAGVTQTPRYLIKTRGQQVTLSCSPISGHRSVSWYQQTPGQGLQFLFEYFSETQRNKGNFPGRFSGRQFSNSRSEMNVSTLELGDSALYLCASSGQGVSGANVLTFGAGSRLTVL.